The 8 T cell receptor beta chains in this list originate from one sample, sequenced in a study of OX40 agonist ivuxolimab in advanced cancers. The data were produced by immunoSEQ multiplex PCR, yet TCRdb's version contains in-frame clones alone and is incomplete. The sample lists 50,000 to 65,000 clones; 80% to 95% were seen once. The starting material was CD4+ or CD8+ T cells sorted from blood, obtained in a trial of the OX40 agonist ivuxolimab. The receptors derive from an adult with an advanced solid tumor such as melanoma, head and neck, liver or kidney cancer.

This clone was observed a single time. The chain is built from TRBV19 and TRBJ2-3; TRBD2 aligns across 9 bases. CDR1 and CDR2 (germline): LNHDA, SQIVND (reference sequence). The CDR3 covers 15 residues. The V gene end was trimmed by 1 base and the J gene end by 2 bases; junction bases not matched to a gene: 1. The CDR3 DNA sequence: TGTGCCAGTAGTATAGCTAGCGGGAACACAGATACGCAGTATTTT. Residues: CASSIASGNTDTQYF. The full variable domain, in which reference TRBV19 and TRBJ2-3 provide the parts outside the CDR3, is DGGITQSPKYLFRKEGQNVTLSCEQNLNHDAMYWYRQDPGQGLRLIYYSQIVNDFQKGDIAEGYSVSREKKESFPLTVTSAQKNPTAFYLCASSIASGNTDTQYFGPGTRLTVL.

The chain joins TRBV10-1 to TRBJ1-1; perhaps TRBD1 as D (5 bases). The CDR3 is made up of 19 amino acids. V lost 3 bases, J lost 1 base, and 24 bases lay in between. The germline CDR1 and CDR2 sequences are WNHNN and SYGVQD (reference sequence). The CDR3 here is CASSDRGGESPNSNTEAFF. The DNA for the CDR3 is TGCGCCAGCAGTGATCGAGGAGGGGAAAGCCCTAATTCGAACACTGAAGCTTTCTTT.

The CDR3 DNA reads as TGTGCCAGCAGCTCCCCTAGCGGGAGCTCCTACGAGCAGTACTTC. Translated: CASSSPSGSSYEQYF. This chain joins TRBV7-9 and TRBJ2-7; 10 bases line up with TRBD2. CDR3 size: 15 residues. The germline V gene has CDR1 SEHNR and CDR2 FQNEAQ (reference sequence). The junction had 3 bases not matched to a gene; V was cut back by 4 bases and J by 0 bases.

The chain employs TRBV27 and TRBJ2-1; 9 positions agree with TRBD2. Germline CDR1 MNHEY, CDR2 SMNVEV (reference sequence). The junction had 4 bases not matched to a gene; V was cut back by 0 bases and J by 4 bases. The CDR3 runs 16 residues. The CDR3 region has the DNA TGTGCCAGCAGTTTATCGGGGACTAGCCTTTACAATGAGCAGTTCTTC. Its translation: CASSLSGTSLYNEQFF.

The chain is built from TRBV15 and TRBJ2-3, with TRBD2 identical over 11 bases. The CDR3 has 14 amino acids. The germline gives CDR1 LNHNV, CDR2 YYDKDF (reference sequence). V lost 6 bases and J lost 14; bases outside the gene matches: 13. CDR3 sequence reads: CATRPGLAGVRVYF. The CDR3 DNA follows: TGTGCCACCAGACCTGGACTAGCGGGCGTCAGGGTGTATTTT. Based on the CDR3 plus reference TRBV15 and TRBJ2-3, the full variable domain is DAMVIQNPRYQVTQFGKPVTLSCSQTLNHNVMYWYQQKSSQAPKLLFHYYDKDFNNEADTPDNFQSRRPNTSFCFLDIRSPGLGDTAMYLCATRPGLAGVRVYFGPGTRLTVL.

V gene TRBV25-1 combines with J gene TRBJ1-3, with 7 bases identical to TRBD1. The trim removed 3 bases at V and 1 base at J, leaving 3 bases unmatched. The CDR3 totals 15 residues. The germline V gene encodes CDR1 MGHDK and CDR2 SYGVNS. CDR3 sequence: CASSDDRVSGNTIYF. As DNA, the CDR3 is TGTGCCAGCAGTGACGACAGGGTGTCTGGAAACACCATATATTTT.

This clone showed up just once. This chain connects TRBV27 to TRBJ2-3; D possibly corresponds to TRBD1 (6 bases). Germline V gene lookup returns CDR1 MNHEY and CDR2 SMNVEV (reference sequence). The V gene lost 4 bases and the J gene lost 2 bases, with 16 bases spanning the gap. The length of the CDR3 is 16 residues. CDR3 sequence (DNA): TGTGCCAGCAGTTCCATAGGACAGCCCTTCACAGATACGCAGTATTTT. Translated, it gives CASSSIGQPFTDTQYF.

V gene TRBV4-3 combines with J gene TRBJ2-7; 7 bases are shared with TRBD1. CDR3 length equals 20 residues. V lost 0 bases and J lost 3; bases outside the gene matches: 20. The germline V gene has CDR1 LGHNA and CDR2 YSLEER. This chain's CDR3 is CASSQETTLAPGQTFYEQYF. The CDR3, as DNA: TGCGCCAGCAGCCAAGAAACCACCTTAGCGCCGGGACAGACGTTCTACGAGCAGTACTTC.